This T cell receptor (beta chain) came from a study of blood T cell repertoires in COVID-19. Study at large: The samples span acute and convalescent COVID-19 from the United States, Italy and Spain. Nucleic acid was either cDNA or gDNA, and it came from T cells, B-cell-depleted T cells, or PBMCs.

Followed longitudinally, the Seattle patients had been enrolled during active infection. In the original workflow: Amplification of reference gene primers provided the estimated nucleated cell counts. Assay: immunoSEQ multiplex PCR; the TCRdb copy retains only in-frame clones and omits some. V, J and clone size are taken as reported in that table, and D and trimming were inferred from the DNA itself. The sample contains approximately 260,000 clones, roughly 90% of which appear only once. Germline values: CDR1 SGDLS, CDR2 YYNGEE. V was cut by 0 bases and J by 7 bases, with 14 bases left in between. The CDR3 totals 15 residues.

Input material: peripheral blood. This clonotype originated in a woman aged 60-75 years with COVID-19, enrolled during active disease. This rearrangement joins TRBV9 to TRBJ1-5; possible D gene TRBD1, 6 bases. CDR3 amino acids: CASSVGPGARQPQHF. DNA of the CDR3: TGTGCCAGCAGCGTAGGTCCAGGGGCAAGGCAGCCCCAGCATTTT.